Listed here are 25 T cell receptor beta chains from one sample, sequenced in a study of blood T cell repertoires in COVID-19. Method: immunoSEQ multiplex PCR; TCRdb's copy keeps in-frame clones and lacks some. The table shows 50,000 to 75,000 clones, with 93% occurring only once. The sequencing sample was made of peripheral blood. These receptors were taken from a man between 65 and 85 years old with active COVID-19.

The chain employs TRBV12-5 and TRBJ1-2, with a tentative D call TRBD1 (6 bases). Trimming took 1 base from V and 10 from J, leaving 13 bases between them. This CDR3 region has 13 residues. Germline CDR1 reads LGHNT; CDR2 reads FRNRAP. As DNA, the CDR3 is TGTGCTAGTGGTTTGGCCTTAGACAGGCCCTACACCTTC. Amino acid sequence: CASGLALDRPYTF. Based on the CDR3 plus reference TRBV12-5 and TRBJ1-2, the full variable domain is DARVTQTPRHKVTEMGQEVTMRCQPILGHNTVFWYRQTMMQGLELLAYFRNRAPLDDSGMPKDRFSAEMPDATLATLKIQPSEPRDSAVYFCASGLALDRPYTFGSGTRLTVV.

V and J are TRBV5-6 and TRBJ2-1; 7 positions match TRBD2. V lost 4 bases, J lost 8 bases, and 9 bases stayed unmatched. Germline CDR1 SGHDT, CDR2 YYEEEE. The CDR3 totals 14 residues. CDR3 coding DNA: TGTGCCAGCAGCCAAGGACTAGTTTTTGATGAGCAGTTCTTC. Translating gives CASSQGLVFDEQFF.

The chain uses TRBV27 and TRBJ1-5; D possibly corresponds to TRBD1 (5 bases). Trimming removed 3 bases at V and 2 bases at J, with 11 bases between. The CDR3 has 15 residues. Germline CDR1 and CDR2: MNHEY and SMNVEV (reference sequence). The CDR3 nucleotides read TGTGCCAGCAGTTTCGACAGCGGGGGCAATCAGCCCCAGCATTTT. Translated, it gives CASSFDSGGNQPQHF.

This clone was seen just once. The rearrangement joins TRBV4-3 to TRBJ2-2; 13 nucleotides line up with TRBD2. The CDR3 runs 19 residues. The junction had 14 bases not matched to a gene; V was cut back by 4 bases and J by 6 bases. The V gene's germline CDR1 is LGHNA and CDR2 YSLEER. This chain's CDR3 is CASSPQPPGLAGSSGELFF. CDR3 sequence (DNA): TGCGCCAGCAGCCCGCAGCCGCCGGGACTAGCGGGGTCGTCCGGGGAGCTGTTTTTT.

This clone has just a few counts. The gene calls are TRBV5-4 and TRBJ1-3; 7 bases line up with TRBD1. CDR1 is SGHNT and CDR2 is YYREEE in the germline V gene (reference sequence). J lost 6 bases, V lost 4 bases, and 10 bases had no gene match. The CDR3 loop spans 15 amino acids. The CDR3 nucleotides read TGTGCCAGCAGCCTCGAGGGGGCGCTTGCAAACACCATATATTTT. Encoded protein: CASSLEGALANTIYF. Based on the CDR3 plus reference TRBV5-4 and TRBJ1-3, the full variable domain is ETGVTQSPTHLIKTRGQQVTLRCSSQSGHNTVSWYQQALGQGPQFIFQYYREEENGRGNFPPRFSGLQFPNYSSELNVNALELDDSALYLCASSLEGALANTIYFGEGSWLTVV.

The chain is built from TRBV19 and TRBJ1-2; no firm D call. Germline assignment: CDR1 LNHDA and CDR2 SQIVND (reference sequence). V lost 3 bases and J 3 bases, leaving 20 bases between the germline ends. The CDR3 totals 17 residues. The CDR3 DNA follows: TGTGCCAGTAGTATGAGTTACTATAACGCCGCAGACTATGGCTACACCTTC. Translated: CASSMSYYNAADYGYTF.

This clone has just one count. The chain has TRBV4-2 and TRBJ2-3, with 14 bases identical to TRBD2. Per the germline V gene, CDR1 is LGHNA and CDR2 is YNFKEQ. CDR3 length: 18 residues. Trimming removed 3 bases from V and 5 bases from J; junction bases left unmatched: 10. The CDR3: CASSQETSGGADGDTQYF. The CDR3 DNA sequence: TGTGCCAGCAGCCAGGAGACTAGCGGGGGGGCCGATGGAGATACGCAGTATTTT.

As DNA, the CDR3 is TGTGCCAGCAGCTTGAGGACTAGCGGGGGGTCGAATGAGCAGTTCTTC. This codes for CASSLRTSGGSNEQFF. The chain links TRBV14 to TRBJ2-1; TRBD2 matches at 14 bases. CDR1 is SGHDN and CDR2 is FVKESK in the germline V gene. This CDR3 spans 16 amino acids. Unmatched junction bases numbered 7, after V lost 5 bases and J lost 7 bases.

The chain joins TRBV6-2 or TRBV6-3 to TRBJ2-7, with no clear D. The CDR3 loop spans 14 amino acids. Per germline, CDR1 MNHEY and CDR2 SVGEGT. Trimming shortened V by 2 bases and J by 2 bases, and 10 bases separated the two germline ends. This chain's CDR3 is CASSYMGRPYEQYF. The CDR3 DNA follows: TGTGCCAGCAGTTACATGGGCAGACCCTACGAGCAGTACTTC.

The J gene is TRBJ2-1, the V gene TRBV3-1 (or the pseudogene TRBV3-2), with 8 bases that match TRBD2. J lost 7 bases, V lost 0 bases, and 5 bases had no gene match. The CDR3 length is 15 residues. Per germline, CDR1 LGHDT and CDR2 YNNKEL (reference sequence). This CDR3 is CASSQDWGGGNEQFF. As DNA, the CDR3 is TGTGCCAGCAGCCAAGATTGGGGCGGGGGGAATGAGCAGTTCTTC.

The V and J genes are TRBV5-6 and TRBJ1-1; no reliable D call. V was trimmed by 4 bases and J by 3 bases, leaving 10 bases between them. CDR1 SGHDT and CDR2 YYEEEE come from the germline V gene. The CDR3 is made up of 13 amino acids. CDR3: CASSELEDTEAFF. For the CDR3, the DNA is TGTGCCAGCAGCGAATTAGAAGACACTGAAGCTTTCTTT.

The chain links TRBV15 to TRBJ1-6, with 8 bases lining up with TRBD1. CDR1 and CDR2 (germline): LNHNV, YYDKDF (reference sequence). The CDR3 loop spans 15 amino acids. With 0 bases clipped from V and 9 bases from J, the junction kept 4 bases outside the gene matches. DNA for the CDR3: TGTGCCACCAGCAGAGAAGGACAGGGTTTTTCACCCCTCCACTTT. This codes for CATSREGQGFSPLHF.

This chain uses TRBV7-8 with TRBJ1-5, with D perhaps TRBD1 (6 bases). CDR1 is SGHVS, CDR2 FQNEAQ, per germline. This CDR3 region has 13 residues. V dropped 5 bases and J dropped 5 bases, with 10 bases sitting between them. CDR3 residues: CASSRQDYQPQHF. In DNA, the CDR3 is TGTGCCAGCAGCAGACAGGATTATCAGCCCCAGCATTTT.

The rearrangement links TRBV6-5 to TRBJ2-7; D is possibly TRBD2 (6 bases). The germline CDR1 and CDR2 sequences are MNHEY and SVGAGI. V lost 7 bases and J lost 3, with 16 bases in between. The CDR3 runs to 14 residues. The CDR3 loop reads CASTSGTAFYEQYV. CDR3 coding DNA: TGTGCCAGCACCTCCGGGACTGCCTTCTACGAGCAGTACGTC.

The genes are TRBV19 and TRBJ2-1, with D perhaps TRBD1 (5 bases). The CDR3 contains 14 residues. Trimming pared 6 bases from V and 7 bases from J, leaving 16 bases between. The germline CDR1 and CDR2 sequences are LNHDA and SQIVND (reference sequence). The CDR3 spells CASSLRVGANEQFF. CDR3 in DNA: TGTGCCAGTAGCTTGCGTGTTGGGGCGAATGAGCAGTTCTTC.

The CDR3 nucleotides are TGTGCCAGCAGCGTAGCTTCAGGGGCGAACACCGGGGAGCTGTTTTTT. Amino acid sequence: CASSVASGANTGELFF. The gene calls are TRBV9 and TRBJ2-2; a weak D match, TRBD1 (6 bases). This CDR3 has 16 amino acids. The germline V and J ends were trimmed by 0 bases and 0 bases, with 9 bases remaining between them. Germline CDR1 SGDLS, CDR2 YYNGEE.

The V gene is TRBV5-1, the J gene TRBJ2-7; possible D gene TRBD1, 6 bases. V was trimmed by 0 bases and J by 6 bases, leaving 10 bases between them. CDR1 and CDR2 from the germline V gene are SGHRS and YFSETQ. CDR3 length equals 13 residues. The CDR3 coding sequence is TGCGCCAGCAGCTTGGCCAGGGGCGGCGAGCAGTACGTC. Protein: CASSLARGGEQYV.

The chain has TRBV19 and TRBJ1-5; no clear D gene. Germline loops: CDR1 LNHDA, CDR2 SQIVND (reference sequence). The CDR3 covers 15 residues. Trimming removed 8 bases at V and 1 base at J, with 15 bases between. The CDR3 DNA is TGTGCCAGTCAGTCCGGGAGACACAGCAATCAGCCCCAGCATTTT. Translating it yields CASQSGRHSNQPQHF.

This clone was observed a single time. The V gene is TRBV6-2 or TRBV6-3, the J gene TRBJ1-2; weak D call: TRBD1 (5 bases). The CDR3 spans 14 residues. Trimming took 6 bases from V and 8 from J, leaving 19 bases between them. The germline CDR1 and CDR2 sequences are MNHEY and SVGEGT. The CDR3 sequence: CASSPLGVPKGYTF. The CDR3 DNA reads TGTGCCAGCAGCCCCTTAGGGGTTCCTAAGGGCTACACCTTC.

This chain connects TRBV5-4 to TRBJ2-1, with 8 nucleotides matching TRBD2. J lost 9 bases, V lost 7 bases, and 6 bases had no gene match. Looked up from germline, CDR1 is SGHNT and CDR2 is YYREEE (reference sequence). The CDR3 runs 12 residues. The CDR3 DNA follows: TGTGCCAGCGGGCGGGGGGAGGTTGAGCAGTTCTTC. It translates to CASGRGEVEQFF.

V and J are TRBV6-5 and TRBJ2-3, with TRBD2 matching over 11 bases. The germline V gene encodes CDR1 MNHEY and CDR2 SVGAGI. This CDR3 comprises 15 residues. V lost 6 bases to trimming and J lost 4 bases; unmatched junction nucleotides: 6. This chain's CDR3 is CASRLLAGVPDTQYF. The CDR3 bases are TGTGCCAGCAGGTTACTAGCGGGGGTCCCAGATACGCAGTATTTT.

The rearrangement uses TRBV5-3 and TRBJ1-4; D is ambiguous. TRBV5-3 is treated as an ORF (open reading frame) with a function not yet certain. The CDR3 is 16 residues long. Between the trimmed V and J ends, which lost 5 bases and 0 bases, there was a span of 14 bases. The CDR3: CARSPGGSATNEKLFF. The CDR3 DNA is TGTGCCAGAAGTCCCGGCGGATCCGCAACTAATGAAAAACTGTTTTTT.

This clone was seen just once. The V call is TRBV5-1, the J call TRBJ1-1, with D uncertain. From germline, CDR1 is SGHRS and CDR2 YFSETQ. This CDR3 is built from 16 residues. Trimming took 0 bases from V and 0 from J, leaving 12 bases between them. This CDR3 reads CASSLVASRVNTEAFF. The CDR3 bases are TGCGCCAGCAGCTTGGTGGCATCCCGGGTGAACACTGAAGCTTTCTTT.

CDR3 region: CSARQASYNEQFF. CDR3 bases: TGCAGCGCCCGACAGGCCTCCTACAATGAGCAGTTCTTC. This chain joins TRBV29-1 and TRBJ2-1, with a weak D call TRBD1 (6 bases). V gave up 7 bases and J gave up 0 bases, with 10 bases separating them. The V gene's germline CDR1 is SQVTM and CDR2 ANQGSEA. The CDR3 extends over 13 amino acids.

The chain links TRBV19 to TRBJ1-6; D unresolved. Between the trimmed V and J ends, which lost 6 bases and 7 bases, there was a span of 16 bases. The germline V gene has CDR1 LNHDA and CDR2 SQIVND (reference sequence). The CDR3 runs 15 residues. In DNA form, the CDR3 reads TGTGCCAGTAGGACGAGCGGTGGCTGGAATTCACCCCTCCACTTT. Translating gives CASRTSGGWNSPLHF.